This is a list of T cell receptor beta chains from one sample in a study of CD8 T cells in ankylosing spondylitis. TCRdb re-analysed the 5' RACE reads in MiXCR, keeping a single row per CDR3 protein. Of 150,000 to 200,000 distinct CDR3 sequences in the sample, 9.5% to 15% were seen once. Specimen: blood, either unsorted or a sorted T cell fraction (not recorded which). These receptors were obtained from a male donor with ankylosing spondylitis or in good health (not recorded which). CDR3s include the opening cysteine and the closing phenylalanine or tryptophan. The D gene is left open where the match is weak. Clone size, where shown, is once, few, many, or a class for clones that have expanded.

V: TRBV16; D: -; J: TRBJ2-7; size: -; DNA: TGTGCCAGCAGCCACCGGGACGCCAGCTCCTACGAGCAGTACTTC; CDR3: CASSHRDASSYEQYF
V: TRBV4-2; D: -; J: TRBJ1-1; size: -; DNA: TGTGCCAGCAGCCAAGAGACAGGTCTGAACACTGAAGCTTTCTTT; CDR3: CASSQETGLNTEAFF
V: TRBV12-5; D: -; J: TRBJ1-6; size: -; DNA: TGTGCTAGTGGTTTCATGAATTCACCCCTCCACTTT; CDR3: CASGFMNSPLHF
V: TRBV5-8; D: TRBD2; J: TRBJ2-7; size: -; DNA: TGTGCCAGCAGCGCGCGGACTAGCGGGAGCTACGAGCAGTACTTC; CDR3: CASSARTSGSYEQYF
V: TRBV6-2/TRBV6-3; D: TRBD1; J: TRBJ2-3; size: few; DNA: TGTGCCAGCAGTTACGGAAAATTGGACAGGGGTGGAACAGATACGCAGTATTTT; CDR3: CASSYGKLDRGGTDTQYF
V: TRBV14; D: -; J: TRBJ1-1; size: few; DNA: TGTGCCAGCAGCCAACTGGGGGCAAGTGAAGCTTTCTTT; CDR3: CASSQLGASEAFF
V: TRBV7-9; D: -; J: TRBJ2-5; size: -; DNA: TGTGCCAGCAGCTTTCAGGGTGAGGAGACCCAGTACTTC; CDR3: CASSFQGEETQYF
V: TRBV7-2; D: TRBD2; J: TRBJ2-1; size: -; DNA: TGTGCCAGCAGCCAGCTTACTAGCGATGAGCAGTTCTTC; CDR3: CASSQLTSDEQFF
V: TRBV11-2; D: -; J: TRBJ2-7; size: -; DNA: TGTGCCAGCAGTCCCACTGAAAGGAGCTCCTACAAGCAGTACTTC; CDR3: CASSPTERSSYKQYF
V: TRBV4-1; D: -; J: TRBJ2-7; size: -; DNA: TGCGCCAGCAGCCAAGCGTTTCCCCCTATTTTGGACCGACCATCCTACGAGCAGTACTTC; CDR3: CASSQAFPPILDRPSYEQYF
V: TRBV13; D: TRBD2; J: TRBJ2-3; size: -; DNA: TGTGCCAGCAGCTTAGAGCGGGGATCCAGCACAGATACGCAGTATTTT; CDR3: CASSLERGSSTDTQYF
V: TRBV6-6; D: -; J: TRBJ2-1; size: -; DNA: TGTGCCAGCAGTCCCCTCGGTGAGCAGTTCTTC; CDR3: CASSPLGEQFF
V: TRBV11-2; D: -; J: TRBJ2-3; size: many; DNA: TGTGCCAGCAGCTTAGGGTCCCGCACAGATACGCAGTATTTT; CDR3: CASSLGSRTDTQYF
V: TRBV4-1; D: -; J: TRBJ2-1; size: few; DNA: TGCGCCAGCAGCCTCGTGAGTCTTGACGACAATGAGCAGTTCTTC; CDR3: CASSLVSLDDNEQFF
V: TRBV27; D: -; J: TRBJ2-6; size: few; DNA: TGTGCCAGCAGTTTAGCCCCTCCCACTGGGGCCAACGTCCTGACTTTC; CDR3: CASSLAPPTGANVLTF
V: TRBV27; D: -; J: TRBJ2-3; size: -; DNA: TGTGCCAGCAGTGAGGGAGCAAACACAGATACGCAGTATTTT; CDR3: CASSEGANTDTQYF
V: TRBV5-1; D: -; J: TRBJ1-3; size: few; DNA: TGCGCCAGCAGGTCCTGGAGCAACTCTGGAAACACCATATATTTT; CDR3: CASRSWSNSGNTIYF
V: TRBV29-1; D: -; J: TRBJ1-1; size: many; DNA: TGCAGCGTCGAGTCCGGGACCCCGAACACTGAAGCTTTCTTT; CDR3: CSVESGTPNTEAFF
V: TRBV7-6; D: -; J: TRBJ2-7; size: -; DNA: TGTGCCAGCAGCCTCCGGGACAATACTCACTACGAGCAGTACTTC; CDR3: CASSLRDNTHYEQYF
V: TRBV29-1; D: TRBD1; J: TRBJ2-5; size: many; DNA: TGCAGCGTCAAAGACAGGGGGCTGCGAGAGACCCAGTACTTC; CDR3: CSVKDRGLRETQYF
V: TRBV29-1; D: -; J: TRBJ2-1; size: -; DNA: TGCAGCGTTGAAGATCGGTCTTCCTACAATGAGCAGTTCTTC; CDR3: CSVEDRSSYNEQFF
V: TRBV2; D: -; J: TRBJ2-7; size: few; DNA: TGTGCCAGCAGCGTTTTTGCGGTCGCCTACGAGCAGTACTTC; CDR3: CASSVFAVAYEQYF
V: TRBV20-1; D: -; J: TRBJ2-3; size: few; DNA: TGCAGTGCTAGAGGTCACCTCATCACAGATACGCAGTATTTT; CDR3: CSARGHLITDTQYF
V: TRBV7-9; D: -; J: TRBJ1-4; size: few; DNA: TGTGCCAGCACCGATCGGATTTATGAAAAACTGTTTTTT; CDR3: CASTDRIYEKLFF
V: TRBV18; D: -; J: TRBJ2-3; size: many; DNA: TGTGCCAGCTCACCACCCGAGACAGTCCTGGATACGCAGTATTTT; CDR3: CASSPPETVLDTQYF
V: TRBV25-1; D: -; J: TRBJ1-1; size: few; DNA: TGTGCCAGCAGTAAATCGGCAACTGACATGGTAGGTCTGAGCACTGAAGCTTTCTTT; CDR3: CASSKSATDMVGLSTEAFF
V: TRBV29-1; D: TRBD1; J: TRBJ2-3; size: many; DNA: TGCAGCGTTTTACAGGGGGTCACAGATACGCAGTATTTT; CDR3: CSVLQGVTDTQYF
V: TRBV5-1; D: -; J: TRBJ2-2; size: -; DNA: TGCGCCAGCAGCTTTAGGACCGGGGGGCTGTTTTTT; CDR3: CASSFRTGGLFF
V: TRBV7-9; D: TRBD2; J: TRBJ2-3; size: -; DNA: TGTGCCAGCAGCCCATGGCCGGTTAGCGGGAGTGCCACGCAGTATTTT; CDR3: CASSPWPVSGSATQYF
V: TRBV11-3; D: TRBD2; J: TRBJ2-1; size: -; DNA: TGTGCCAGCAGCCCCCCAACTAGCGGCTCTAATGAGCAGTTCTTC; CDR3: CASSPPTSGSNEQFF
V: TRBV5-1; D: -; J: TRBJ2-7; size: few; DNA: TGCGCCAGCAGCTTGGCCCTGGGGTTCTACGAGCAGTACTTC; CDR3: CASSLALGFYEQYF
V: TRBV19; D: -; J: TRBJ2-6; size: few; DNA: TGTGCCAGTAAAGAGTCTGATGGGGCCAACGTCCTGACTTTC; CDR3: CASKESDGANVLTF